The next 16 T cell receptor beta chains were all read from a single sample in a study of T-cell memory formation after mild COVID-19. A single record per CDR3 protein comes from TCRdb applying MiXCR to the 5' RACE reads. The sample has 350,000 or so distinct CDR3 sequences; 10% to 15% are singletons. The specimen sequenced was PBMCs or a T cell subset sorted from them (not recorded which). These receptor sequences come from a man aged 18 to 30 who had mild COVID-19 (a few samples of this study predate the infection). Cell type and time point are not known.

Only a few counts were recorded for this clonotype. The rearrangement links TRBV5-4 to TRBJ2-7, with a possible D match to TRBD1 (5 bases). Germline values: CDR1 SGHNT, CDR2 YYREEE (reference sequence). V lost 3 bases to trimming and J lost 0 bases, with 10 bases between them. The CDR3 has 14 residues. The CDR3 sequence is CASSSLQVSYEQYF. The CDR3 DNA is TGTGCCAGCAGCTCTCTACAGGTCTCCTACGAGCAGTACTTC.

This clonotype was picked up a small number of times. V is TRBV10-3 and J is TRBJ2-3; TRBD2 matches 9 bases. The CDR3 has 17 residues. Germline-derived CDR1 and CDR2 are ENHRY and SYGVKD. V dropped 3 bases and J dropped 2; count of bases not matched to a gene: 9. The CDR3: CAISEYGSGGITDTQYF. The CDR3 nucleotides read TGTGCCATCAGTGAATACGGTAGCGGGGGAATCACAGATACGCAGTATTTT.

The CDR3 reads CASSAGYYGYTF. The CDR3 DNA reads TGTGCCAGCAGCGCAGGGTACTATGGCTACACCTTC. The V gene is TRBV7-9, the J gene TRBJ1-2, with D possibly TRBD1 on 5 matching bases. V lost 5 bases and J 3 bases, leaving 7 bases between the germline ends. Germline CDR1 reads SEHNR; CDR2 reads FQNEAQ (reference sequence). This CDR3 comprises 12 residues.

This clonotype was counted only a few times. The chain employs TRBV27 and TRBJ2-2, with D perhaps matching TRBD1 or TRBD2 (5 bases each). CDR1 MNHEY and CDR2 SMNVEV come from the germline V gene (reference sequence). CDR3 length: 13 amino acids. V lost 4 bases, J lost 5 bases, and 8 bases lay in between. The CDR3 region has the DNA TGTGCCAGCAGTTCCAGGGAGACCGGGGAGCTGTTTTTT. Amino acid sequence: CASSSRETGELFF.

The V and J genes are TRBV3-1 and TRBJ1-2, with a possible D match to TRBD1 (6 bases). The CDR3 is 12 amino acids. Germline CDR1 and CDR2: LGHDT and YNNKEL (reference sequence). CDR3 sequence (DNA): TGTGCGGTGGGGGGGCTAAACTATGGCTACACCTTC. Translating it yields CAVGGLNYGYTF.

This clonotype was found a few times. The rearrangement links TRBV5-1 to TRBJ2-5; TRBD2 matches 9 bases. Per germline, CDR1 SGHRS and CDR2 YFSETQ. The CDR3 runs to 15 residues. J lost 9 bases, V lost 3 bases, and 12 bases had no gene match. CDR3: CASSSGLATLLAQYF. The CDR3 coding sequence is TGCGCCAGCAGCTCCGGACTAGCGACCCTCTTGGCCCAGTACTTC.

The V and J genes are TRBV6-2 or TRBV6-3 and TRBJ2-7; the D is unclear. This CDR3 spans 13 amino acids. Trimming shortened V by 4 bases and J by 5 bases, and 12 bases separated the two germline ends. CDR1 is MNHEY and CDR2 is SVGEGT in the germline V gene. DNA of the CDR3: TGTGCCAGCAGTTTCCGATTTGGGGACGAGCAGTACGTC. It yields the protein CASSFRFGDEQYV.

The CDR3 loop is CASSLGITGPLHF. For the CDR3, the DNA is TGTGCCAGCAGCTTAGGCATAACGGGACCCCTCCACTTT. The genes are TRBV7-2 and TRBJ1-6; D is uncertain. Germline-derived CDR1 and CDR2 are SGHTA and FQGNSA. Trimming pared 1 base from V and 12 bases from J, leaving 10 bases between. CDR3 length: 13 residues.

This clonotype was picked up a small number of times. The V and J genes are TRBV20-1 and TRBJ2-3; D is possibly TRBD2 (5 bases). CDR3 length: 14 amino acids. Germline assignment: CDR1 DFQATT and CDR2 SNEGSKA (reference sequence). V was trimmed by 0 bases and J by 6 bases, leaving 13 bases between them. The CDR3 DNA is TGCAGTGCTAGAGAACTAGGATCGGGGGATACGCAGTATTTT. Its translation is CSARELGSGDTQYF.

There are many counts of this clonotype. V usage is TRBV10-3 and J usage is TRBJ2-5; D may correspond to TRBD1 or TRBD2 (6 bases each). Trimming left V 6 bases short and J 4 bases short, with 15 bases between. Germline CDR1 is ENHRY and CDR2 is SYGVKD. This CDR3 has 14 residues. The CDR3 is CAISEGEVRETQYF. The DNA of the CDR3 is TGTGCCATCAGCGAGGGGGAGGTTCGAGAGACCCAGTACTTC.

J is TRBJ1-6 and V is TRBV4-3; D gene unclear. Germline CDR1 and CDR2: LGHNA and YSLEER. The CDR3 extends over 16 amino acids. V lost 4 bases and J lost 9, with 19 bases in between. This CDR3 reads CASSPAPLAELSPLHF. CDR3 nucleotide sequence: TGCGCCAGCAGCCCAGCTCCCCTGGCAGAGCTTTCACCCCTCCACTTT.

The V gene is TRBV2, the J gene TRBJ1-6, with 10 bases aligning to TRBD1. Germline trimming cut 8 bases from V and 10 bases from J; bases unmatched to any gene: 5. The CDR3 spans 13 residues. Germline V CDR1 and CDR2: SNHLY, FYNNEI. CDR3 nucleotide sequence: TGTGCCAGCGGGGACAGGGGTAGATCACCCCTCCACTTT. This translates into CASGDRGRSPLHF.

This clonotype occurred many times. The genes are TRBV7-2 and TRBJ2-7; D is perhaps TRBD1 (6 bases). The CDR3 is made up of 16 amino acids. Germline CDR1 reads SGHTA; CDR2 reads FQGNSA. V was trimmed by 4 bases and J by 0 bases, leaving 16 bases between them. CDR3 DNA: TGTGCCAGCAGCTCCCGCGGACAGAAGAGCTCCTACGAGCAGTACTTC. It codes for CASSSRGQKSSYEQYF. Full variable domain (rest looked up from reference TRBV7-2 and TRBJ2-7): GAGVSQSPSNKVTEKGKDVELRCDPISGHTALYWYRQSLGQGLEFLIYFQGNSAPDKSGLPSDRFSAERTGGSVSTLTIQRTQQEDSAVYLCASSSRGQKSSYEQYFGPGTRLTVT.

This chain links TRBV29-1 with TRBJ2-1; 8 bases match TRBD2. Germline V gene sequence: CDR1 SQVTM, CDR2 ANQGSEA. Losses at the gene ends were 6 bases for V and 3 bases for J; bases not matched to a gene: 4. The CDR3 consists of 13 residues. CDR3 bases: TGCAGCGTAAGCGGGGGCAACTACAATGAGCAGTTCTTC. Residues: CSVSGGNYNEQFF.

This clonotype appeared a few times. The chain joins TRBV7-9 to TRBJ2-1, with no clear D. V lost 4 bases, J lost 8 bases, and 9 bases lay in between. The CDR3 contains 12 residues. Germline V gives CDR1 SEHNR, CDR2 FQNEAQ (reference sequence). The CDR3 sequence: CASSSPVDEQFF. The CDR3 coding sequence is TGTGCCAGCAGCTCCCCCGTCGATGAGCAGTTCTTC. Full variable domain (rest looked up from reference TRBV7-9 and TRBJ2-1): DTGVSQNPRHKITKRGQNVTFRCDPISEHNRLYWYRQTLGQGPEFLTYFQNEAQLEKSRLLSDRFSAERPKGSFSTLEIQRTEQGDSAMYLCASSSPVDEQFFGPGTRLTVL.

The CDR3 reads CAISGRTEVYNEQFF. CDR3 DNA: TGTGCCATCAGTGGGAGGACAGAAGTTTACAATGAGCAGTTCTTC. The chain links TRBV10-3 to TRBJ2-1, with D perhaps matching TRBD1 (6 bases). CDR3 size: 15 residues. Per germline, CDR1 ENHRY and CDR2 SYGVKD. Between the trimmed V and J ends, which lost 4 bases and 4 bases, there was a span of 14 bases.